Listed below are T cell receptor beta chains from one sample, sequenced in a study of graft-versus-host responses after intestinal transplantation. For these receptors, no antigen is known. This table comes from immunoSEQ multiplex PCR, and its TCRdb copy is limited to in-frame clones, with some not included. The sample lists about 120,000 clones, 85% to 95% occurring once. Sequencing used unstimulated CD8+ T cells sorted from spleen or lymph node cells, obtained before intestinal transplant. The receptors derive from a human donor who received an intestinal transplant. Both conserved end residues are part of each CDR3.

>TRBV29-1
CSVEDPGLGTDTQYF
>TRBV25-1
CARPARGGSYEQYF
>TRBV5-6
CASSLVLASSYEQYF
>TRBV15
CATSSRLGETQYF
>TRBV2
CASTAGPGTYEQYF
>TRBV7-3
CASSSIAGVPAKNIQYF
>TRBV9
CASSVGRHEQFF
>TRBV15
CATSRDPPGQGVTGELFF
>TRBV27
CASSLFAPPRGLNIEAFF
>TRBV4-3
CASSQDQGRNTEAFF
>TRBV6-5
CASSGQETNYGYTF
>TRBV2
CASSTNGGQLNYNEQFF
>TRBV28
CASSYGTSAYNEQFF
>TRBV6-5
CASSVLGLGAYEQYF
>TRBV19
CASSTYNEQFF
>TRBV19
CASSIDGGGSGLYNEQFF
>TRBV4-3
CASSRGGQGIGEQYF
>TRBV13
CASSVSGLAVNEQFF
>TRBV27
CASSNLRGALGVAPQHF
>TRBV5-6
CASAAVGVSYEQYF
>TRBV6-1
CASRGGTYEQYF
>TRBV5-6
CASSLAAYEQYF
>TRBV5-6
CASSLGGQTNQPQHF
>TRBV4-3
CASSLQSGVRTYEQYF
>TRBV18
CASSPGQGDYTGELFF
>TRBV2
CASRPSGRAYEQYF
>TRBV9
CASSVDESPYNEQFF
>TRBV4-1
CASSSPGLGTDTQYF
>TRBV6-5
CASSYRGAAYEQYF
>TRBV27
CASGDSYEQYF
>TRBV5-6
CASSYGTSGTTYEQYF
>TRBV6-5
CASSYSRLAVYNEQFF
>TRBV4-2
CASSQEEGGSYEQYF
>TRBV6-1
CASSPAGIAYEQYF
>TRBV28
CASSLDGTSGSDTQYF
>TRBV15
CATSRLLAGGEKLFF
>TRBV9
CASSVEAGGNYEQYF